The sequence of this T cell receptor beta chain was determined in a study of cytomegalovirus exposure and HLA in healthy donors. Study conclusions and caveats: Testing in vitro showed a few CMV-associated chains specific for CMV antigens. Most observed TCR sequences were rare, whereas some public TCRs were detected in many donors.

As concerns this clone: Its antigen is unknown.

Libraries were prepared by immunoSEQ multiplex PCR; TCRdb keeps only in-frame clonotypes and omits some of them. The sample contains under 200,000 clones, roughly nine tenths of which appear only once. V lost 6 bases, J lost 0 bases, and 8 bases lay in between. The CDR3 length is 13 residues. CDR1 is MNHNS and CDR2 is SASEGT in the germline V gene. The validation cohort, a group of 120 or so subjects, included the donors and was separate from the roughly 600-subject first cohort. Source material: PBMCs. The chain links TRBV6-1 to TRBJ1-2; no clear D gene. The sequence was collected from a woman aged 25 to 39 in good health and CMV-seronegative. The CDR3 loop reads CASSESANYGYTF. The CDR3 DNA reads TGTGCCAGCAGCGAGAGTGCTAACTATGGCTACACCTTC.